This TCR beta chain was obtained from a study of control samples from healthy donors and cancer patients. TCRdb's table, derived via immunoSEQ multiplex PCR, lists solely in-frame clones and lacks some. The sample has hundreds of thousands of clones; over 75% are singletons. The source of this sequence is a man aged 35-49 years with head and neck cancer. Sequenced input: PBMCs.

The CDR3 sequence is CASSLQGRYEQYF. CDR3 DNA: TGTGCCAGCAGCTTGCAGGGTCGGTACGAGCAGTACTTC. This rearrangement joins TRBV5-4 to TRBJ2-7, with D possibly being TRBD1 (5 bases). The germline V and J ends were trimmed by 1 base and 4 bases, with 9 bases remaining between them. The germline V gene encodes CDR1 SGHNT and CDR2 YYREEE (reference sequence). CDR3 length equals 13 residues. The variable domain in full, with the rest retrieved from reference TRBV5-4 and TRBJ2-7, is ETGVTQSPTHLIKTRGQQVTLRCSSQSGHNTVSWYQQALGQGPQFIFQYYREEENGRGNFPPRFSGLQFPNYSSELNVNALELDDSALYLCASSLQGRYEQYFGPGTRLTVT.